One and the same sample provided the 32 T cell receptor beta chains below, sequenced in a study of OX40 agonist ivuxolimab in advanced cancers. The table came from immunoSEQ multiplex PCR; TCRdb's copy has only in-frame clones and leaves some out. The table lists around 77,000 clones, roughly 90% of them singletons. The sample was CD4+ or CD8+ T cells sorted from blood, taken in a trial of the OX40 agonist ivuxolimab. These receptors were taken from an adult with an advanced solid tumor such as melanoma, head and neck, liver or kidney cancer.

The chain links TRBV27 to TRBJ2-1; 8 bases align to TRBD2. The CDR3 covers 15 residues. V shed 8 bases and J 0 bases; nucleotides not matched to a gene: 6. Germline V CDR1 and CDR2: MNHEY, SMNVEV (reference sequence). This CDR3 is CASGRLASSYNEQFF. In DNA form, the CDR3 reads TGTGCCAGCGGTAGACTAGCGAGCTCCTACAATGAGCAGTTCTTC.

The rearrangement joins TRBV5-1 to TRBJ1-5; D gene ambiguous. CDR3 size: 13 residues. V was cut by 3 bases and J by 2 bases, with 6 bases left in between. Germline V gives CDR1 SGHRS, CDR2 YFSETQ. Here the CDR3 reads CASSSGGNQPQHF. In DNA form, the CDR3 reads TGCGCCAGCAGCTCCGGGGGCAATCAGCCCCAGCATTTT.

The V gene is TRBV6-6, the J gene TRBJ1-4, with a possible D match to TRBD1 (5 bases). Germline-derived CDR1 and CDR2 are MNHNY and SVGAGI (reference sequence). The length of the CDR3 is 16 residues. V was shortened by 0 bases and J by 6 bases, with 14 bases between the two germline ends. This CDR3 is CASSYSPPGMDEKLFF. The CDR3, as DNA: TGTGCCAGCAGTTACTCCCCCCCAGGGATGGATGAAAAACTGTTTTTT.

This chain connects TRBV11-2 to TRBJ1-2, with D tentatively TRBD1 (6 bases). Germline V gene data show CDR1 as SGHAT and CDR2 as FQNNGV. The CDR3 is 17 residues long. Trimming cost V 4 bases and J 4 bases, with 22 bases left between them. The chain's CDR3 is CASSSQGIRARVYGYTF. CDR3 nucleotides: TGTGCCAGCAGCTCACAGGGTATAAGGGCGAGGGTCTATGGCTACACCTTC.

V is TRBV27 and J is TRBJ1-3, with TRBD1 identical over 9 bases. Germline CDR1 and CDR2: MNHEY and SMNVEV (reference sequence). The CDR3 is 17 residues long. J lost 1 base, V lost 2 bases, and 6 bases had no gene match. CDR3 protein: CASSLNGDRVSGNTIYF. Written as DNA, the CDR3 is TGTGCCAGCAGTTTAAATGGGGACAGGGTGTCTGGAAACACCATATATTTT.

The CDR3 region has the DNA TGTGCCAGCAGCCGGGCGGGGGGATGGACGGGAGAGACCCAGTACTTC. It encodes CASSRAGGWTGETQYF. The chain recombines TRBV27 with TRBJ2-5, with 8 bases fitting TRBD2. After removal of 6 bases from V and 4 bases from J, the junction contained 13 bases not matched to a gene. The CDR3 covers 16 residues. Looked up from germline, CDR1 is MNHEY and CDR2 is SMNVEV (reference sequence).

The chain links TRBV5-1 to TRBJ2-1; 8 nucleotides match TRBD2. The CDR3 has 16 amino acids. Germline-derived CDR1 and CDR2 are SGHRS and YFSETQ. The V gene end was trimmed by 2 bases and the J gene end by 9 bases; junction bases not matched to a gene: 13. The CDR3 is CASSLGLADVDGEQFF. The CDR3 coding sequence is TGCGCCAGCAGCTTAGGACTAGCCGATGTGGACGGTGAGCAGTTCTTC.

The chain combines TRBV18 with TRBJ2-5, with TRBD2 identical over 10 bases. V trimming: 0 bases; J trimming: 5 bases; junction bases outside the gene matches: 0. There are 14 residues in the CDR3. Germline V lookup: CDR1 KGHSH, CDR2 LQKENI. The CDR3, as DNA: TGTGCCAGCTCACCACCAGCGGGAGGGGAGACCCAGTACTTC. Protein: CASSPPAGGETQYF.

The rearrangement joins TRBV5-8 to TRBJ2-3; D tentatively reads TRBD1 or TRBD2 (5 bases each). The CDR3 runs 14 residues. In germline, CDR1 is SGHTS, CDR2 YDEGEE. V was cut by 5 bases and J by 6 bases, with 16 bases left in between. CDR3 nucleotides: TGTGCCAGCAGTCCCAGGGCGACTAAGGATACGCAGTATTTT. This gives the protein CASSPRATKDTQYF.

V usage is TRBV27 and J usage is TRBJ2-1, with 9 bases identical to TRBD1. Looked up from germline, CDR1 is MNHEY and CDR2 is SMNVEV (reference sequence). The length of the CDR3 is 15 residues. V was clipped by 5 bases and J by 9 bases; unmatched bases: 11. The CDR3 sequence: CASSTGTGSYSEQFF. The CDR3 coding sequence is TGTGCCAGCAGTACCGGGACAGGGAGTTATAGTGAGCAGTTCTTC.

This chain uses TRBV5-1 with TRBJ2-1; TRBD2 matches at 8 bases. Looked up from germline, CDR1 is SGHRS and CDR2 is YFSETQ. The CDR3 spans 15 residues. J lost 6 bases, V lost 6 bases, and 11 bases had no gene match. Here the CDR3 reads CASKFPGGPGNEQFF. The CDR3 coding sequence is TGCGCCAGCAAATTCCCGGGAGGGCCCGGCAATGAGCAGTTCTTC.

This chain connects TRBV28 to TRBJ2-7; 8 bases agree with TRBD2. Germline CDR1 MDHEN, CDR2 SYDVKM. The CDR3 is 15 residues long. The V gene end was trimmed by 5 bases and the J gene end by 2 bases; junction bases not matched to a gene: 8. The CDR3 sequence: CASSRGGYTPYEQYF. The CDR3 bases are TGTGCCAGCAGTCGGGGGGGCTATACACCCTACGAGCAGTACTTC. Complete variable domain (other parts from reference TRBV28 and TRBJ2-7): DVKVTQSSRYLVKRTGEKVFLECVQDMDHENMFWYRQDPGLGLRLIYFSYDVKMKEKGDIPEGYSVSREKKERFSLILESASTNQTSMYLCASSRGGYTPYEQYFGPGTRLTVT.

The V call is TRBV5-1, the J call TRBJ1-4; 11 positions agree with TRBD1. Germline V CDR1 and CDR2: SGHRS, YFSETQ. This CDR3 has 15 residues. J gave up 7 bases and V 3 bases, and 5 bases lay outside the gene matches. In nucleotides, the CDR3 is TGCGCCAGCAGCTCCTCGGGACAGGGGGGTGAAAAACTGTTTTTT. It specifies CASSSSGQGGEKLFF.

The CDR3 DNA reads as TGTGCCAGCAGCTTGACCTTTCGACTAGCCCAGAACACCGGGGAGCTGTTTTTT. Its protein product is CASSLTFRLAQNTGELFF. The rearrangement uses TRBV11-3 and TRBJ2-2; 7 bases align to TRBD2. Germline V gene sequence: CDR1 SGHNT, CDR2 YENEEA. After removal of 3 bases from V and 1 base from J, the junction contained 11 bases not matched to a gene. This CDR3 is built from 18 residues. The full variable domain, completed using reference TRBV11-3 and TRBJ2-2, is EAGVVQSPRYKIIEKKQPVAFWCNPISGHNTLYWYLQNLGQGPELLIRYENEEAVDDSQLPKDRFSAERLKGVDSTLKIQPAELGDSAVYLCASSLTFRLAQNTGELFFGEGSRLTVL.

This clone was seen only once. V usage is TRBV23-1 and J usage is TRBJ2-5; 10 positions match TRBD1. TRBV23-1 falls under the ORF class, with uncertain function. The CDR3 contains 17 residues. The V and J ends lost 4 bases and 3 bases, in that order; junction bases with no gene match: 11. The CDR3: CASSPGNKTGGEETQYF. The CDR3 coding sequence is TGCGCCAGCAGTCCCGGCAACAAGACAGGGGGCGAAGAGACCCAGTACTTC.

This clone has only one observation. This chain uses TRBV15 with TRBJ2-5, with D perhaps matching TRBD2 (6 bases). The germline V and J ends were trimmed by 3 bases and 7 bases, with 12 bases remaining between them. The CDR3 extends over 13 amino acids. CDR1 and CDR2 (germline): LNHNV, YYDKDF (reference sequence). The DNA of the CDR3 is TGTGCCACCAGCAGTAGCTACGGGGGGACCCAGTACTTC. Its translation: CATSSSYGGTQYF.

V is TRBV19 and J is TRBJ2-6, with D perhaps TRBD2 (5 bases). The CDR3 runs to 18 residues. V was shortened by 7 bases and J by 0 bases, with 19 bases between the two germline ends. Germline V gene data show CDR1 as LNHDA and CDR2 as SQIVND (reference sequence). The CDR3 nucleotides are TGTGCCAGTACCACGACAAAGAGGGCCAACTCTGGGGCCAACGTCCTGACTTTC. Protein sequence: CASTTTKRANSGANVLTF.

CDR3 sequence reads: CAISEAGGNQPQHF. In DNA, the CDR3 is TGTGCCATCAGTGAGGCGGGCGGGAATCAGCCCCAGCATTTT. This chain links TRBV10-3 with TRBJ1-5; D unclear. CDR1 and CDR2 (germline): ENHRY, SYGVKD. The CDR3 totals 14 residues. V was clipped by 2 bases and J by 4 bases, with 9 bases between them.

The V and J genes are TRBV6-4 and TRBJ1-6; D is ambiguous. The CDR3 totals 14 residues. V gave up 2 bases and J gave up 7 bases, with 9 bases separating them. Germline CDR1 and CDR2: MRHNA and SNTAGT. CDR3 loop: CASSDRDSNSPLHF. In DNA, the CDR3 is TGTGCCAGCAGTGACCGGGATTCGAATTCACCCCTCCACTTT.

The V and J genes are TRBV7-6 and TRBJ2-7, with D unclear. CDR1 is SGHVS and CDR2 is FNYEAQ in the germline V gene. This CDR3 has 13 amino acids. Trimming removed 3 bases from V and 2 bases from J, with 8 bases in between. CDR3 coding DNA: TGTGCCAGCAGCTTCACCCAAACCTACGAGCAGTACTTC. Protein: CASSFTQTYEQYF.

The chain combines TRBV28 with TRBJ2-6; D gene uncertain. The germline gives CDR1 MDHEN, CDR2 SYDVKM. The CDR3 runs to 16 residues. V was cut by 5 bases and J by 0 bases, with 11 bases left in between. The CDR3: CASSQHTGSGANVLTF. CDR3 nucleotide sequence: TGTGCCAGCAGTCAACACACGGGCTCTGGGGCCAACGTCCTGACTTTC.

This clone was counted between two and nine times. The chain combines TRBV5-6 with TRBJ2-5; a possible D gene is TRBD1 (6 bases). Looked up from germline, CDR1 is SGHDT and CDR2 is YYEEEE. The CDR3 runs to 14 residues. V lost 3 bases and J lost 4, with 13 bases in between. Here the CDR3 reads CASSYGQPPETQYF. CDR3 sequence (DNA): TGTGCCAGCAGCTACGGACAGCCCCCAGAGACCCAGTACTTC.

Note on this clone: One end of the junction varies from germline; a read error may be responsible. CDR3 nucleotides: TGCGCCAGCAGTTTGGGACTAGCGGTAAAAGGAGAGCAGTACTTC. It translates to CASSLGLAVKGEQYF. The rearrangement links TRBV5-1 to TRBJ2-7; 11 nucleotides match TRBD2. Germline CDR1 is SGHRS and CDR2 is YFSETQ. The CDR3 covers 15 residues.

The chain couples TRBV5-4 to TRBJ2-1; 8 positions match TRBD2. Per germline, CDR1 SGHNT and CDR2 YYREEE (reference sequence). The V and J ends lost 6 bases and 4 bases, in that order; junction bases with no gene match: 6. This CDR3 is built from 14 residues. CDR3 coding DNA: TGTGCCAGCACCCCCGGGGGGGCTTACAATGAGCAGTTCTTC. Protein sequence: CASTPGGAYNEQFF.

With regard to this clone: The same CDR3 is also encoded by other DNA sequences in this sample. This chain links TRBV7-9 with TRBJ1-1, with unresolved D. CDR3 length: 13 residues. The germline CDR1 and CDR2 sequences are SEHNR and FQNEAQ (reference sequence). Trimming stripped 1 base from V and 1 base from J, with 4 bases between. CDR3: CASSLGANTEAFF. In DNA form, the CDR3 reads TGTGCCAGCAGCTTAGGAGCGAACACTGAAGCTTTCTTT.

The CDR3 protein is CASSPGTGHQPQHF. The CDR3 DNA reads as TGTGCCAGCAGCCCCGGGACCGGGCATCAGCCCCAGCATTTT. The rearrangement uses TRBV6-5 and TRBJ1-5; maybe TRBD1 (5 bases). CDR3 size: 14 residues. V was cut by 6 bases and J by 5 bases, with 14 bases left in between. From germline, CDR1 is MNHEY and CDR2 SVGAGI.

The chain joins TRBV30 to TRBJ2-3; D unclear. Trimming removed 3 bases at V and 4 bases at J, with 8 bases between. In germline, CDR1 is GTSNPN, CDR2 SVGIG (reference sequence). The CDR3 has 12 amino acids. In DNA, the CDR3 is TGTGCCTGGAGATTTGGGTCAGATACGCAGTATTTT. This translates into CAWRFGSDTQYF.

The chain is built from TRBV11-2 and TRBJ2-7; perhaps TRBD1 as D (6 bases). The CDR3 totals 14 residues. Germline V gene lookup returns CDR1 SGHAT and CDR2 FQNNGV. V was cut by 1 base and J by 0 bases, with 7 bases left in between. The chain's CDR3 is CASSLGDTSYEQYF. DNA of the CDR3: TGTGCCAGCAGCTTAGGGGACACCTCCTACGAGCAGTACTTC.

The CDR3 loop reads CASSPQEGGLMNTEAFF. In DNA, the CDR3 is TGTGCCAGCTCACCGCAGGAAGGAGGGTTAATGAACACTGAAGCTTTCTTT. This chain joins TRBV18 and TRBJ1-1; D is undetermined. Germline V gene data show CDR1 as KGHSH and CDR2 as LQKENI. The CDR3 contains 17 residues. Trimming cost V 3 bases and J 0 bases, with 17 bases left between them.

The chain uses TRBV19 and TRBJ1-3; D is ambiguous. The CDR3 spans 13 residues. Trimming pared 5 bases from V and 4 bases from J, leaving 9 bases between. Germline V gene sequence: CDR1 LNHDA, CDR2 SQIVND (reference sequence). Written as DNA, the CDR3 is TGTGCCAGTAGTTATGGGTTCGGAAACACCATATATTTT. Protein product: CASSYGFGNTIYF.

V and J are TRBV5-1 and TRBJ1-2; D is perhaps TRBD1 (6 bases). V was trimmed by 4 bases and J by 4 bases, leaving 14 bases between them. CDR1 is SGHRS, CDR2 YFSETQ, per germline. This CDR3 spans 14 amino acids. The CDR3 DNA reads as TGCGCCAGCAGCCTACAACAGGGATCCTATGGCTACACCTTC. As protein: CASSLQQGSYGYTF.

The chain uses TRBV19 and TRBJ1-5, with D tentatively TRBD1 (5 bases). There are 12 residues in the CDR3. Germline CDR1 LNHDA, CDR2 SQIVND (reference sequence). Deletions cut 5 bases from V and 7 bases from J, with 9 bases between. Here the CDR3 DNA reads TGTGCCAGTAGTCTAGGGGAACAGCCCCAGCATTTT. Amino acid sequence: CASSLGEQPQHF.